The rows below give T cell receptor beta chains drawn from one sample of a study of blood T cell repertoires in COVID-19. Repertoires were generated with immunoSEQ multiplex PCR, while TCRdb's copy carries only in-frame clones and drops some. The profile covers 250,000 to 300,000 clones, with approximately 92% appearing a single time and about 1.1% taken by the ten largest. Sequenced sample: PBMCs or T cells enriched from blood (not recorded which). The receptors were sampled from a woman aged 30 to 39 who had recovered from COVID-19. The CDR3 runs from the conserved cysteine through the conserved F or W. Fields, in order: D gene, clone size, V gene, J gene, CDR3 protein, CDR3 DNA. D genes are given only for firm matches. Clone size is shown for a subset of rows, as once, few, many or a class of expanded clone.

>TRBD1|.|TRBV28|TRBJ1-5
CASSLNGQANNQPQHF
TGTGCCAGCAGTTTAAACGGACAGGCTAACAATCAGCCCCAGCATTTT
>.|.|TRBV21-1|TRBJ1-2
CASSDRGHGSYGYTF
TGTGCCAGCAGCGACAGGGGGCACGGGAGCTATGGCTACACCTTC
>.|.|TRBV24-1|TRBJ1-1
CATSESGLNTEAFF
TGTGCCACCAGTGAATCAGGGTTGAACACTGAAGCTTTCTTT
>TRBD1|.|TRBV7-8|TRBJ1-5
CASSSRGLNSNQPQHF
TGTGCCAGCAGCTCCAGGGGGCTTAATAGCAATCAGCCCCAGCATTTT
>TRBD2|.|TRBV7-6|TRBJ2-1
CASSHGGRTLTYNEQFF
TGTGCCAGCAGCCACGGCGGGAGGACCTTAACCTACAATGAGCAGTTCTTC
>.|.|TRBV7-3|TRBJ2-6
CASSLMTGAGANVLTF
TGTGCCAGCAGCTTAATGACGGGAGCCGGGGCCAACGTCCTGACTTTC
>TRBD2|.|TRBV5-5|TRBJ2-7
CASSSPAGLLDEQYF
TGTGCCAGCAGCTCTCCAGCGGGGTTGCTGGACGAGCAGTACTTC
>.|.|TRBV14|TRBJ1-4
CASSQDSTEKLFF
TGTGCCAGCAGCCAAGATAGTACTGAAAAACTGTTTTTT
>.|once|TRBV6-5|TRBJ2-1
CASRPRPLYEQFF
TGTGCCAGCAGACCCAGGCCTCTCTATGAGCAGTTCTTC
>TRBD1|once|TRBV27|TRBJ1-1
CASSGQGAVETEAFF
TGTGCCAGCAGTGGACAGGGGGCTGTTGAAACTGAAGCTTTCTTT
>TRBD1|.|TRBV30|TRBJ2-2
CAKTGALRTGELFF
TGTGCCAAGACAGGGGCCCTTAGGACCGGGGAGCTGTTTTTT
>.|once|TRBV6-4|TRBJ1-5
CASSEHYSNQPQHF
TGTGCCAGCAGTGAGCACTATAGCAATCAGCCCCAGCATTTT
>.|.|TRBV6-6|TRBJ2-7
CASSPGPPRGYEQYF
TGTGCCAGCAGCCCCGGACCTCCCCGGGGCTACGAGCAGTACTTC
>TRBD1|.|TRBV6-5|TRBJ2-2
CASSYRVGGNTGELFF
TGTGCCAGCAGTTACCGGGTAGGGGGCAACACCGGGGAGCTGTTTTTT
>TRBD1|.|TRBV29-1|TRBJ1-1
CSVVGLPRRDRGTEAFF
TGCAGCGTTGTGGGGCTACCACGCCGGGACAGGGGTACTGAAGCTTTCTTT
>.|few|TRBV28|TRBJ1-5
CASSFKGLPQHF
TGTGCCAGCAGTTTCAAGGGACTGCCCCAGCATTTT
>.|.|TRBV14|TRBJ1-3
CASSSTLGNTIYF
TGTGCCAGCAGCTCGACACTTGGAAACACCATATATTTT
>TRBD2|.|TRBV6-2/TRBV6-3|TRBJ2-1
CASSFSGRVENEQFF
TGTGCCAGCAGTTTCAGCGGGAGGGTAGAAAATGAGCAGTTCTTC
>.|.|TRBV11-2|TRBJ1-5
CASSLTGDNQPQHF
TGTGCCAGCAGCTTAACGGGGGACAATCAGCCCCAGCATTTT
>.|.|TRBV5-1|TRBJ2-5
CASSGGTAASGETQYF
TGCGCCAGCAGCGGGGGGACAGCGGCATCAGGGGAGACCCAGTACTTC
>.|.|TRBV7-2|TRBJ2-7
CASSYAAPGKDEQYF
TGTGCCAGCAGCTACGCGGCGCCAGGGAAAGACGAGCAGTACTTC
>.|.|TRBV7-2|TRBJ1-1
CASSLDGGAKTEAFF
TGTGCCAGCAGCTTAGATGGGGGCGCAAAGACTGAAGCTTTCTTT
>TRBD1|.|TRBV4-1|TRBJ2-7
CASSQHLFPRTGGLFLTYEQYF
TGCGCCAGCAGCCAACACCTGTTCCCGAGGACAGGGGGACTATTTTTAACCTACGAGCAGTACTTC
>.|.|TRBV4-1|TRBJ2-7
CASSQLTGTYEQYF
TGCGCCAGCAGCCAGCTGACTGGAACCTACGAGCAGTACTTC
>TRBD1|.|TRBV19|TRBJ2-1
CATNRGQAEQFF
TGTGCCACTAACAGGGGTCAGGCTGAGCAGTTCTTC
>.|.|TRBV5-4|TRBJ2-2
CASSFITGELFF
TGTGCCAGCAGCTTTATCACCGGGGAGCTGTTTTTT
>.|.|TRBV11-3|TRBJ1-6
CASSFPMTGWLYYNSPLHF
TGTGCCAGCAGCTTTCCCATGACTGGGTGGCTATATTATAATTCACCCCTCCACTTT
>.|once|TRBV6-1|TRBJ2-1
CASSEERNYNEQFF
TGTGCCAGCAGTGAAGAGCGGAACTACAATGAGCAGTTCTTC
>.|.|TRBV28|TRBJ1-1
CASSSSPGHTSMNTEAFF
TGTGCCAGCAGTTCTTCCCCGGGACATACCTCCATGAACACTGAAGCTTTCTTT
>.|.|TRBV5-6|TRBJ2-7
CASSFGGDRSYEQYF
TGTGCCAGCAGCTTCGGGGGGGACAGATCCTACGAGCAGTACTTC
>.|.|TRBV10-3|TRBJ2-7
CAISSSPTGVYEQYF
TGTGCCATCAGTAGTTCCCCAACGGGGGTTTACGAGCAGTACTTC
>TRBD1|.|TRBV9|TRBJ1-1
CASSVGTGTKAFF
TGTGCCAGCAGCGTAGGGACAGGGACTAAAGCTTTCTTT